Many counts were recorded for the clone carrying this T cell receptor beta chain. Its antigen is currently unknown. The data stem from a study of read filtering for tumor transcriptome and immune sequencing. J was trimmed by 2 bases and V by 4 bases; bases with no gene match: 5. This CDR3 comprises 14 residues. Germline CDR1 reads LNHDA; CDR2 reads SQIVND (reference sequence). This library used roughly 0.4 ug RNA and molecular barcoded adaptors spanning alpha/delta and beta/gamma chains. TCRdb redid the calling of the reads with MiXCR, one entry per CDR3 protein. Of 39,000 or so distinct CDR3 sequences listed, roughly 12% are singletons. Study results and limitations: Sorted CD138-negative bone marrow cells were not purified T cells.

V is TRBV19 and J is TRBJ2-7; 7 bases are a match to TRBD2. Sequences were obtained from a population of CD138-negative cells sorted from bone marrow. This TCR derives from a donor at least 40 years old with multiple myeloma. CDR3 bases: TGTGCCAGTAGTAAAGGGAGGGTAACCTACGAGCAGTACTTC. This codes for CASSKGRVTYEQYF.